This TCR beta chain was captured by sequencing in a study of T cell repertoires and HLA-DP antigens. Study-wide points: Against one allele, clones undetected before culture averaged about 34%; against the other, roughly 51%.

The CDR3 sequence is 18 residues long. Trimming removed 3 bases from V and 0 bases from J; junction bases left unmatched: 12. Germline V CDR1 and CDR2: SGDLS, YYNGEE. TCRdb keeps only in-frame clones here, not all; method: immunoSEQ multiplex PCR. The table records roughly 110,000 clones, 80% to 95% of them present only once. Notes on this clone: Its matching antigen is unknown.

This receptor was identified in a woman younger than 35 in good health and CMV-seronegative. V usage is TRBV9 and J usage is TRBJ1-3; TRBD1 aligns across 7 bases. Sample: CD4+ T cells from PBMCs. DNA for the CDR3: TGTGCCAGCAGCGGACAGGGAGCGCTTTCTTACTCTGGAAACACCATATATTTT. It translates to CASSGQGALSYSGNTIYF.